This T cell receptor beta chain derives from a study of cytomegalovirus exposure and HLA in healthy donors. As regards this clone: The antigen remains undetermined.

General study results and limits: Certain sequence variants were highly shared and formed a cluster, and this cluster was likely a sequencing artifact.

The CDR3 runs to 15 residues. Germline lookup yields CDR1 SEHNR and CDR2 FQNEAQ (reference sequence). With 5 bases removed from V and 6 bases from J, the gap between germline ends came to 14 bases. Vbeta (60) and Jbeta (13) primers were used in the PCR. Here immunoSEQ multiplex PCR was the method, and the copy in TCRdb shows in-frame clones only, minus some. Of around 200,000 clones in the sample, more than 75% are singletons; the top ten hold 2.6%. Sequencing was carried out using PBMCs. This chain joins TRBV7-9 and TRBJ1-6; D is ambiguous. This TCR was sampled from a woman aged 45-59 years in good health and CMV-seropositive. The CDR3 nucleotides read TGTGCCAGCAGCGAAGACAATTTCGGTAATTCACCCCTCCACTTT. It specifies CASSEDNFGNSPLHF.